The 29 T cell receptor beta chains in this list originate from one sample, sequenced in a study of technical replicates of blood from several donors. This table comes from immunoSEQ multiplex PCR, and its TCRdb copy is limited to in-frame clones, with some not included. The sample records approximately 75,000 clones, approximately 97% being singletons. Sample: T cells isolated from PBMCs. The receptors were sampled from a human donor in good health.

This rearrangement joins TRBV6-5 to TRBJ2-1; TRBD1 matches 8 bases. This CDR3 contains 15 residues. Germline assignment: CDR1 MNHEY and CDR2 SVGAGI. J gave up 4 bases and V 4 bases, and 6 bases lay outside the gene matches. The CDR3 loop is CASSSRQGPYNEQFF. The CDR3 DNA follows: TGTGCCAGCAGTTCCCGACAGGGGCCTTACAATGAGCAGTTCTTC.

The V gene is TRBV2, the J gene TRBJ2-5, with a possible D match to TRBD2 (6 bases). CDR3 length: 14 residues. The germline gives CDR1 SNHLY, CDR2 FYNNEI. Trimming pared 7 bases from V and 7 bases from J, leaving 19 bases between. This CDR3 is CASKSLVGGGTQYF. As DNA, the CDR3 is TGTGCCAGCAAATCCCTAGTGGGAGGTGGGACCCAGTACTTC.

This chain joins TRBV27 and TRBJ2-3, with a possible D match to TRBD2 (6 bases). The CDR3 is 16 amino acids. Trimming pared 2 bases from V and 1 base from J, leaving 13 bases between. Germline CDR1 is MNHEY and CDR2 is SMNVEV (reference sequence). The CDR3 region has the DNA TGTGCCAGCAGTTTACAGGGTGGAGGGGGCACAGATACGCAGTATTTT. It is translated as CASSLQGGGGTDTQYF.

The chain employs TRBV9 and TRBJ2-7; D is ambiguous. The germline gives CDR1 SGDLS, CDR2 YYNGEE. This CDR3 spans 14 amino acids. With 7 bases removed from V and 0 bases from J, the gap between germline ends came to 14 bases. The CDR3: CASRVSLLSYEQYF. In nucleotides, the CDR3 is TGTGCCAGCCGGGTTTCTCTCCTCTCCTACGAGCAGTACTTC.

This sequence joins TRBV2 and TRBJ2-5, with 8 bases that match TRBD1. The ends lost 3 bases at V and 5 bases at J; junction bases unmatched: 8. Germline CDR1 reads SNHLY; CDR2 reads FYNNEI. This CDR3 is 15 amino acids long. CDR3 residues: CASSDSRGLAETQYF. DNA of the CDR3: TGTGCCAGCAGTGACAGCAGGGGGCTGGCTGAGACCCAGTACTTC.

This rearrangement joins TRBV27 to TRBJ2-3, with 7 bases aligning to TRBD2. Trimming at V came to 1 base and at J to 3 bases, leaving 1 base not matched to a gene. Germline V CDR1 and CDR2: MNHEY, SMNVEV (reference sequence). The CDR3 spans 14 residues. The CDR3 region has the DNA TGTGCCAGCAGTTTATGGGGGGGGACAGATACGCAGTATTTT. Amino acids: CASSLWGGTDTQYF.

V is TRBV6-1 and J is TRBJ2-7; 7 bases are a match to TRBD1. CDR1 and CDR2 (germline): MNHNS, SASEGT. This CDR3 contains 11 residues. The ends lost 7 bases at V and 4 bases at J; junction bases unmatched: 1. The CDR3 coding sequence is TGTGCCAGCAAGGGGGCATACGAGCAGTACTTC. This gives the protein CASKGAYEQYF.

The V and J genes are TRBV7-3 and TRBJ2-5, with unresolved D. V lost 1 base and J 1 base, leaving 7 bases between the germline ends. CDR1 and CDR2 (germline): SGHTA, FQGTGA. The CDR3 extends over 14 amino acids. This CDR3 reads CASSLMHSQETQYF. The CDR3 nucleotides read TGTGCCAGCAGCTTAATGCACAGCCAAGAGACCCAGTACTTC.

The V and J genes are TRBV4-3 and TRBJ2-7; the match to TRBD1 covers 10 bases. The junction had 4 bases not matched to a gene; V was cut back by 3 bases and J by 2 bases. Germline assignment: CDR1 LGHNA and CDR2 YSLEER. This CDR3 spans 15 amino acids. CDR3 nucleotide sequence: TGCGCCAGCAGCCACCTCGGGACAGGGGCCTACGAGCAGTACTTC. Protein sequence: CASSHLGTGAYEQYF.

The chain carries TRBV7-2 and TRBJ1-4; a weak D match, TRBD1 (5 bases). CDR3 size: 17 residues. Germline-derived CDR1 and CDR2 are SGHTA and FQGNSA. The ends were cut back, 3 bases at V and 8 bases at J, with 22 bases in the middle. This chain's CDR3 is CASSFIQTRAVEEKLFF. The DNA of the CDR3 is TGTGCCAGCAGCTTCATACAGACCAGGGCGGTGGAGGAAAAACTGTTTTTT.

The rearrangement links TRBV5-6 to TRBJ2-2, with a possible D match to TRBD2 (5 bases). CDR1 is SGHDT, CDR2 YYEEEE, per germline. With 0 bases removed from V and 0 bases from J, the gap between germline ends came to 12 bases. The CDR3 has 17 residues. This chain's CDR3 is CASSLVNSGTNTGELFF. CDR3 in DNA: TGTGCCAGCAGCTTGGTAAATTCGGGAACGAACACCGGGGAGCTGTTTTTT.

The chain combines TRBV28 with TRBJ2-7; D unclear. The V gene lost 3 bases and the J gene lost 3 bases, with 9 bases spanning the gap. The CDR3 loop spans 13 amino acids. Germline V gives CDR1 MDHEN, CDR2 SYDVKM. CDR3 nucleotide sequence: TGTGCCAGCAGTTTCTCCCTAGTCTACGAGCAGTACTTC. This translates into CASSFSLVYEQYF.

The chain is built from TRBV5-4 and TRBJ2-7; 9 bases fit TRBD2. The CDR3 loop spans 15 amino acids. From germline, CDR1 is SGHNT and CDR2 YYREEE (reference sequence). The J segment lost 2 bases and the V segment lost 0 bases, leaving 3 bases of the junction unmatched. The CDR3 loop reads CASSLEAGGAYEQYF. The DNA of the CDR3 is TGTGCCAGCAGCTTGGAGGCGGGAGGGGCCTACGAGCAGTACTTC. Using reference TRBV5-4 and TRBJ2-7 for the parts outside the CDR3, the full variable domain is ETGVTQSPTHLIKTRGQQVTLRCSSQSGHNTVSWYQQALGQGPQFIFQYYREEENGRGNFPPRFSGLQFPNYSSELNVNALELDDSALYLCASSLEAGGAYEQYFGPGTRLTVT.

The chain has TRBV19 and TRBJ2-7, with D perhaps matching TRBD1 (6 bases). The CDR3 is made up of 13 amino acids. The V and J ends lost 6 bases and 3 bases respectively, with 12 bases between them. Per germline, CDR1 LNHDA and CDR2 SQIVND (reference sequence). The CDR3 loop is CASSYGTIYEQYF. For the CDR3, the DNA is TGTGCCAGTAGCTATGGGACAATCTACGAGCAGTACTTC. The variable domain in full, completed from reference TRBV19 and TRBJ2-7, reads DGGITQSPKYLFRKEGQNVTLSCEQNLNHDAMYWYRQDPGQGLRLIYYSQIVNDFQKGDIAEGYSVSREKKESFPLTVTSAQKNPTAFYLCASSYGTIYEQYFGPGTRLTVT.

This sequence joins TRBV7-8 and TRBJ1-4; 10 bases agree with TRBD1. The CDR3 has 18 residues. Germline V lookup: CDR1 SGHVS, CDR2 FQNEAQ. V was clipped by 2 bases and J by 2 bases; unmatched bases: 8. The CDR3 DNA is TGTGCCAGCAGCTTAAGGACAGGGGGTAGTGTGACTAATGAAAAACTGTTTTTT. Its protein product is CASSLRTGGSVTNEKLFF.

DNA of the CDR3: TGTGCCAGCAGCCGCGACTTCATGAACACTGAAGCTTTCTTT. Translation: CASSRDFMNTEAFF. This chain joins TRBV28 and TRBJ1-1, with no clear D. V was clipped by 6 bases and J by 0 bases, with 11 bases between them. This CDR3 is built from 14 residues. Germline values: CDR1 MDHEN, CDR2 SYDVKM.

J is TRBJ2-1 and V is TRBV4-3; maybe TRBD1 (5 bases). Trimming pared 4 bases from V and 2 bases from J, leaving 12 bases between. Germline V gene lookup returns CDR1 LGHNA and CDR2 YSLEER. The CDR3 is made up of 15 amino acids. CDR3 DNA sequence: TGCGCCAGCAGCCGGTCTAGGGGCCCCTACAATGAGCAGTTCTTC. Amino acids: CASSRSRGPYNEQFF.

The sample holds one count of this clone. The chain links TRBV9 to TRBJ2-1, with 10 bases identical to TRBD2. CDR3 length: 12 residues. CDR1 and CDR2 (germline): SGDLS, YYNGEE. V shed 4 bases, J shed 13 bases, and the junction held 5 bases outside the gene matches. The CDR3 DNA follows: TGTGCCAGCAGCCTAACTAGCGGGACCCAGTTCTTC. Translating gives CASSLTSGTQFF.

In its sample, this clone was seen a few times. The chain joins TRBV11-3 to TRBJ2-2; no definite D call. V dropped 2 bases and J dropped 1 base, with 8 bases sitting between them. This CDR3 contains 15 residues. From germline, CDR1 is SGHNT and CDR2 YENEEA. CDR3 amino acids: CASSLSPGNTGELFF. In DNA form, the CDR3 reads TGTGCCAGCAGCTTATCGCCGGGGAACACCGGGGAGCTGTTTTTT. Full variable domain (remainder filled in from reference TRBV11-3 and TRBJ2-2): EAGVVQSPRYKIIEKKQPVAFWCNPISGHNTLYWYLQNLGQGPELLIRYENEEAVDDSQLPKDRFSAERLKGVDSTLKIQPAELGDSAVYLCASSLSPGNTGELFFGEGSRLTVL.

The rearrangement uses TRBV28 and TRBJ2-1, with 12 bases aligning to TRBD2. The trim removed 7 bases at V and 0 bases at J, leaving 7 bases unmatched. The CDR3 loop spans 17 amino acids. The germline V gene encodes CDR1 MDHEN and CDR2 SYDVKM. CDR3 sequence: CASNPSGRASSYNEQFF. For the CDR3, the DNA is TGTGCCAGCAATCCTAGCGGGAGGGCCAGCTCCTACAATGAGCAGTTCTTC.

This chain connects TRBV11-2 to TRBJ1-2; D remains ambiguous. Germline values: CDR1 SGHAT, CDR2 FQNNGV. There are 12 residues in the CDR3. Trimming left V 5 bases short and J 0 bases short, with 4 bases between. CDR3 coding DNA: TGTGCCAGCAGCGAGTCTAACTATGGCTACACCTTC. Residues: CASSESNYGYTF.

The CDR3 loop is CASSARGYGYTF. The CDR3 DNA reads as TGTGCCAGCAGCGCAAGGGGTTACGGCTACACCTTC. This chain joins TRBV5-4 and TRBJ1-2; D possibly corresponds to TRBD1 (5 bases). Germline CDR1 SGHNT, CDR2 YYREEE (reference sequence). Trimming shortened V by 4 bases and J by 8 bases, and 12 bases separated the two germline ends. This CDR3 is built from 12 residues.

The chain links TRBV7-2 to TRBJ1-2, with D possibly TRBD1 on 6 matching bases. Germline assignment: CDR1 SGHTA and CDR2 FQGNSA. V was pared by 1 base and J by 2 bases, with 11 bases between. This CDR3 is built from 15 residues. The CDR3 sequence: CASSLDGGPNYGYTF. The CDR3 DNA is TGTGCCAGCAGCTTAGACGGGGGGCCCAACTATGGCTACACCTTC. Using reference TRBV7-2 and TRBJ1-2 for the parts outside the CDR3, the full variable domain is GAGVSQSPSNKVTEKGKDVELRCDPISGHTALYWYRQSLGQGLEFLIYFQGNSAPDKSGLPSDRFSAERTGGSVSTLTIQRTQQEDSAVYLCASSLDGGPNYGYTFGSGTRLTVV.

V usage is TRBV4-1 and J usage is TRBJ1-1, with 9 bases fitting TRBD1. Germline V gene lookup returns CDR1 MGHRA and CDR2 YSYEKL. The CDR3 has 17 residues. J was trimmed by 0 bases and V by 4 bases; bases with no gene match: 9. In DNA form, the CDR3 reads TGCGCCAGCAGCCCCCGACAGGGGGGCAATTTGAACACTGAAGCTTTCTTT. Its protein is CASSPRQGGNLNTEAFF.

The V gene is TRBV4-2, the J gene TRBJ2-3, with TRBD2 as a possible D gene (6 bases). With 3 bases removed from V and 0 bases from J, the gap between germline ends came to 7 bases. This CDR3 is 14 amino acids long. Germline CDR1 reads LGHNA; CDR2 reads YNFKEQ. The CDR3: CASSHGTSTDTQYF. The CDR3 DNA reads TGTGCCAGCAGCCATGGGACTAGCACAGATACGCAGTATTTT.

In DNA form, the CDR3 reads TGTGCCAGCAGCTTGGGTAGTGTTAACTATGGCTACACCTTC. It is translated as CASSLGSVNYGYTF. This chain uses TRBV5-6 with TRBJ1-2, with D uncertain. This CDR3 is built from 14 residues. Germline lookup yields CDR1 SGHDT and CDR2 YYEEEE. V was cut by 0 bases and J by 1 base, with 7 bases left in between.

The J gene is TRBJ2-1, the V gene TRBV28; TRBD2 might be the D (5 bases). The CDR3 runs to 14 residues. V was pared by 6 bases and J by 5 bases, with 14 bases between. CDR1 is MDHEN and CDR2 is SYDVKM in the germline V gene. In DNA, the CDR3 is TGTGCCAGCAGCCTCCCGGGATCCCACAATGAGCAGTTCTTC. This encodes CASSLPGSHNEQFF.

The J gene is TRBJ2-1, the V gene TRBV15; TRBD2 matches 9 bases. From germline, CDR1 is LNHNV and CDR2 YYDKDF (reference sequence). This CDR3 is 16 amino acids long. The ends lost 1 base at V and 7 bases at J; junction bases unmatched: 8. CDR3 sequence: CATSRAGTSLANEQFF. The CDR3 coding sequence is TGTGCCACCAGCAGAGCCGGGACTAGCCTGGCAAATGAGCAGTTCTTC.

This chain links TRBV7-6 with TRBJ2-3, with TRBD2 matching 9 bases. The germline V gene has CDR1 SGHVS and CDR2 FNYEAQ. The CDR3 extends over 15 amino acids. Trimming cost V 2 bases and J 3 bases; bases outside gene matches: 3. CDR3 region: CASSLITSGTDTQYF. CDR3 DNA: TGTGCCAGCAGCTTAATAACTAGCGGGACAGATACGCAGTATTTT. Full variable domain (rest looked up from reference TRBV7-6 and TRBJ2-3): GAGVSQSPRYKVTKRGQDVALRCDPISGHVSLYWYRQALGQGPEFLTYFNYEAQQDKSGLPNDRFSAERPEGSISTLTIQRTEQRDSAMYRCASSLITSGTDTQYFGPGTRLTVL.